These T cell receptor beta chains were read from a single sample in a study of tumor-infiltrating lymphocytes in primary liver carcinoma. TCRdb reanalysed the multiplex PCR reads using MiXCR and keeps one entry per CDR3 protein. The sample yields some 87,000 distinct CDR3 sequences, 65% to 70% seen once. The sample comprised tumor-adjacent normal liver tissue. The receptors stem from a man aged 35-49 years with primary liver carcinoma and hepatitis B virus infection. Each CDR3 is given with its conserved first and last residue. D genes are given only for firm matches. Clone size, where shown, is once, few, many, or a class for clones that have expanded.

clone_size,j_call,v_call,cdr3_length,d_call,cdr3_nt,cdr3_aa
NA,TRBJ2-2,TRBV11-2,16,NA,TGTACCAGCAGCTTAGGGGCGGCTAGCGTCACCGGGGAGCTGTTTTTT,CTSSLGAASVTGELFF
many,TRBJ1-5,TRBV4-1,16,NA,TGCGCCAGCAGCCAAGGTCTGCGACATAGCAATCAGCCCCAGCATTTT,CASSQGLRHSNQPQHF
NA,TRBJ1-2,TRBV28,14,NA,TGTGCCAGCAGAGTGGGAGGGGCAGAGTATGGCTACACCTTC,CASRVGGAEYGYTF
NA,TRBJ2-6,TRBV5-6,13,NA,TGTGCCAGCAGCCTGGGCAGGGCCAACGTCCTGACTTTC,CASSLGRANVLTF
once,TRBJ2-1,TRBV6-5,15,TRBD2,TGTGCCAGCAGTTACGGACTAGCGGTTAACAATGGGCAGTTCTTC,CASSYGLAVNNGQFF
NA,TRBJ2-7,TRBV11-1,14,NA,TGTGCCAGCAGTTTGGGGATATCCTCCTACGAGCAGTACTTC,CASSLGISSYEQYF
medium-sized,TRBJ2-7,TRBV12-3/TRBV12-4,14,NA,TGTGCCAGCAGTTCTGGGACTGTCTCCAACGAGCAGTACTTC,CASSSGTVSNEQYF
many,TRBJ2-3,TRBV6-5,14,NA,TGTGCCAGCAGTTCTGCGGGGAGCACAGATACGCAGTATTTT,CASSSAGSTDTQYF
many,TRBJ2-3,TRBV4-1,15,NA,TGCGCCAGCAGCCAAGTTGGACTTGCCGGGGATACGCAGTATTTT,CASSQVGLAGDTQYF
NA,TRBJ2-7,TRBV11-2,14,NA,TGTGCCAGCAGCTCTATCGGGAACCGCTACGAGCAGTACTTC,CASSSIGNRYEQYF
many,TRBJ1-1,TRBV29-1,14,NA,TGCAGCGTTGAAGATACCGGGGGAAAAACTGAAGCTTTCTTT,CSVEDTGGKTEAFF
NA,TRBJ2-7,TRBV11-2,14,NA,TGTGCCAGCAGCCCCACGTCATCCCTGTGGGAGCAATACTTC,CASSPTSSLWEQYF
many,TRBJ2-1,TRBV6-2/TRBV6-3,13,NA,TGTGCCAGCAGCCCCGGGAACTACAATGAGCAGTTCTTC,CASSPGNYNEQFF
once,TRBJ2-1,TRBV12-3/TRBV12-4,20,TRBD2,TGTGCCAGCAGTTCCACCGGGGGGACTAGCGGGAGGACGTGGACCGATGAGCAGTTCTTT,CASSSTGGTSGRTWTDEQFF
NA,TRBJ2-5,TRBV4-2,15,TRBD1,TGTGCCAGCTCTGCGGCTGAGGGACAGCAAGGGACCCAGTATTTC,CASSAAEGQQGTQYF
NA,TRBJ2-3,TRBV5-6,15,NA,TGTGCCAGCAGGTTTATGGCCATACACACAAATACGCAGTATTTT,CASRFMAIHTNTQYF
once,TRBJ2-5,TRBV11-2,16,NA,TGTGCCAGCAGCTCTTGCGGGCGAATGTACCAAGAGACCCAGTACTTC,CASSSCGRMYQETQYF
many,TRBJ2-5,TRBV5-1,14,TRBD2,TGCGCCAGCAGCTTTGGGCTAGCGGGAGAGACCCAGTACTTC,CASSFGLAGETQYF
few,TRBJ2-5,TRBV28,13,NA,TGTGCCAGCAGTACCAGACAGAGGGAGACCCAGTACTTC,CASSTRQRETQYF
NA,TRBJ1-2,TRBV11-2,13,NA,TGTGTCAGTAGTCCCCTTTGGGCCCGTGGCTACATCTTC,CVSSPLWARGYIF
many,TRBJ2-7,TRBV29-1,13,TRBD2,TGCAGCGTCATGGGGACTAGCGGGAGCGAGCAGTACTTC,CSVMGTSGSEQYF
NA,TRBJ2-6,TRBV5-1,18,TRBD1,TGCTCCAGCAACTTGGAGGTAGGGGGCGTAGGAAGGGCCAACGTCCTGACTTTC,CSSNLEVGGVGRANVLTF
NA,TRBJ2-3,TRBV11-2,15,NA,TGTGCCAGCAGCCGGCTGGCGGGGAGCACAGATATGCAGTATTTT,CASSRLAGSTDMQYF
NA,TRBJ2-7,TRBV6-1,15,TRBD2,TGCGCCAGCAGTGAAGACGGGGGGAGCTCCTACGAGCGGTACTTC,CASSEDGGSSYERYF
medium-sized,TRBJ1-2,TRBV6-1,15,TRBD1,TGTGCCAGCAGCATGGCAGGGGGTATTGACTATGGCTACACCTTC,CASSMAGGIDYGYTF
few,TRBJ2-7,TRBV11-2,15,TRBD2,TGTGCCAACAGCTTAGTAGCGGGAGAAACCTACGAGCAATACTTC,CANSLVAGETYEQYF
NA,TRBJ2-1,TRBV6-1,16,TRBD2,TGTGCCTGCAGTGCCCTCTCCACCGGGGGGGGCGATGGGCAGTTCTTC,CACSALSTGGGDGQFF
NA,TRBJ2-3,TRBV4-1,14,NA,TGTGCCAGCAGCCTAGTCTCCGACAGAGATACGCAGTATTTT,CASSLVSDRDTQYF
NA,TRBJ2-2,TRBV11-2,16,NA,TGTGCCAGCAGCTTTTTAGGGGTACGGAACACCGGGGAGCTGTTTTTT,CASSFLGVRNTGELFF
NA,TRBJ1-5,TRBV18,15,TRBD1,TGTGCCAGCTCACCCATCCGAGGACAGGGCCAGCCCCAGCATTTT,CASSPIRGQGQPQHF
NA,TRBJ2-7,TRBV7-3,14,NA,TGTGCCAGCAGACCTAACGGGGGCTCCTGCGAGCAGTACTTC,CASRPNGGSCEQYF
NA,TRBJ2-5,TRBV29-1,13,NA,TGCAACGTTGAAGATCATCAGGGGATGGAGCAGTACTTC,CNVEDHQGMEQYF
NA,TRBJ2-1,TRBV28,15,NA,TGTGCCAGCAGTCGCATGGGGGGCTCCTACAATGAGCAGTTCTTC,CASSRMGGSYNEQFF
once,TRBJ1-1,TRBV29-1,12,NA,TGCTGCGCAGGACATTTGAACACTGGAGCTTTCTTT,CCAGHLNTGAFF
NA,TRBJ2-3,TRBV11-1,15,NA,TGTGCCAGCAGCTTGGGATGGATCGTCACAGATACGCAGTATTTT,CASSLGWIVTDTQYF
NA,TRBJ2-7,TRBV6-5,14,TRBD2,TGTGCCAGCAGTTACTCGGAAGCGGGAGACGAGCAGTACTTC,CASSYSEAGDEQYF
NA,TRBJ2-4,TRBV7-9,15,TRBD1,TGTGCCAGCAGCTTAGCAACAGGGGGCGCGGGCATTCAGAACTTC,CASSLATGGAGIQNF
NA,TRBJ2-3,TRBV11-2,13,NA,TGTATCAGCAGCCCGCTTGCAGACGATACGCAGTATTTT,CISSPLADDTQYF
NA,TRBJ2-7,TRBV6-1,14,NA,TGTGCCAGCAGTGGAGGGCGAACTGGCGGCGAGCAGTACTTC,CASSGGRTGGEQYF
many,TRBJ1-1,TRBV10-1,14,TRBD1,TGCGCCAGCAGTGTCGACAGGGGGTATACTGAAGCTTTCTTT,CASSVDRGYTEAFF
many,TRBJ2-2,TRBV5-5,14,TRBD1,TGTGCCAGCACCGGGACAGGGGGCGGCGGGGAGCTGTTTTTT,CASTGTGGGGELFF
few,TRBJ2-7,TRBV11-2,12,NA,TGTGCCGGCAACTTAGGGTCCTACGAGCTGTACTTC,CAGNLGSYELYF
NA,TRBJ2-7,TRBV11-1,15,NA,TGTGGCAGCAGCTTAACGGGATCGGGAGAATACGAGCAGTACTTC,CGSSLTGSGEYEQYF
many,TRBJ2-7,TRBV6-1,15,TRBD2,TGTGCCAGCAGTGAAGGCGAGCGGGGTACCTACGAGCAGTACTTC,CASSEGERGTYEQYF
many,TRBJ2-5,TRBV7-8,15,NA,TGTGCCAGCAGCCAACGGGTGGGAGAGGGGGAGACCCAGTACTTC,CASSQRVGEGETQYF
many,TRBJ2-5,TRBV6-2/TRBV6-3,13,NA,TGTGCCAGCAGTAGCCCGGGACGAGAGACCCAGTACTTC,CASSSPGRETQYF
NA,TRBJ2-7,TRBV7-8,15,NA,TGTGCCAGCAGCTTAGTGAGCCAGCTGGGCCACGAGCAGTACTTC,CASSLVSQLGHEQYF
once,TRBJ2-7,TRBV6-5,15,TRBD2,TGTGCCAGCAGACGAGAACTAGCGGGAGCGGGGGAGCAGTACTTC,CASRRELAGAGEQYF
NA,TRBJ1-1,TRBV29-1,11,NA,TGCAGCATTGAATGGAACACTGAAGCTTTCTTT,CSIEWNTEAFF
once,TRBJ2-7,TRBV6-5,15,NA,TGTCCCAGCACCTACCCCCGGCCAGGCACCTACGAGCAGTACTTC,CPSTYPRPGTYEQYF